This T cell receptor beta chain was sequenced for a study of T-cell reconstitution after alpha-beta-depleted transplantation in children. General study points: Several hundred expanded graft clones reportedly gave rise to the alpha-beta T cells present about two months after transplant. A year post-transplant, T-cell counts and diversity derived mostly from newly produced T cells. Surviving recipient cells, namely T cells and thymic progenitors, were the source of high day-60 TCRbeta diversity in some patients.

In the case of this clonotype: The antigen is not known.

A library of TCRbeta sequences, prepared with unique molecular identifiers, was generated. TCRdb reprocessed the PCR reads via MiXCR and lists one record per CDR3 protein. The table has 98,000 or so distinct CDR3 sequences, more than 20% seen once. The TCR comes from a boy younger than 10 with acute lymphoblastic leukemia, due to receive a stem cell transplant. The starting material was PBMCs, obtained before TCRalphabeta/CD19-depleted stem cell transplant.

CDR3 amino acids: CSALASLGGDWSDTQYF. CDR3 in DNA: TGCAGTGCCCTTGCGTCCCTGGGCGGAGATTGGTCAGATACGCAGTATTTT. The chain combines TRBV20-1 with TRBJ2-3; D is undetermined. Trimming removed 6 bases at V and 4 bases at J, with 26 bases between. Germline CDR1 DFQATT, CDR2 SNEGSKA (reference sequence). This CDR3 contains 17 residues.